These 15 T cell receptor beta chains came from one sample sequenced in a study of T-cell reconstitution after alpha-beta-depleted transplantation in children. It was with unique molecular identifiers that the TCRbeta library was prepared. One entry per CDR3 protein, called by TCRdb with MiXCR from the PCR reads. The data show under 300,000 distinct CDR3 sequences, 11% seen once. Specimen: peripheral blood, collected 180 days after TCRalphabeta/CD19-depleted stem cell transplant. The receptor source for this set is a male patient between 2 and 9 years old who had a stem cell transplant for chronic granulomatous disease, so the T cells may come from the graft donor.

Only a few counts were recorded for this clonotype. The junction differs from germline at one of its ends, possibly a read error. V gene TRBV5-1 combines with J gene TRBJ2-1, with D tentatively TRBD1 (5 bases). In germline, CDR1 is SGHRS, CDR2 YFSETQ. The CDR3 length is 15 residues. The CDR3 sequence is CASSSLRETDKEQFF. CDR3 bases: TGCGCCAGCAGCTCGCTACGAGAAACGGACAAAGAGCAGTTCTTC.

This clonotype showed up many times. The chain couples TRBV29-1 to TRBJ2-5; D is uncertain. There are 12 residues in the CDR3. CDR1 is SQVTM and CDR2 is ANQGSEA in the germline V gene. V lost 4 bases and J 4 bases, leaving 10 bases between the germline ends. DNA of the CDR3: TGCAGCGTTGGTGGGATTGGAGAGACCCAGTACTTC. As protein: CSVGGIGETQYF.

The V and J genes are TRBV20-1 and TRBJ2-7; possible D gene TRBD1, 7 bases. This CDR3 has 12 amino acids. Germline CDR1 and CDR2: DFQATT and SNEGSKA (reference sequence). Trimming pared 7 bases from V and 3 bases from J, leaving 13 bases between. CDR3 sequence (DNA): TGCAGTGTGGAGGGGGCGGTCTACGAGCAGTACTTC. Translated: CSVEGAVYEQYF.

In its sample, this clonotype was seen many times. The CDR3 region is CSARDGTGGYGYTF. The CDR3 DNA reads as TGCAGTGCTAGAGATGGGACAGGGGGGTATGGCTACACCTTC. The rearrangement uses TRBV20-1 and TRBJ1-2; 11 nucleotides agree with TRBD1. V was clipped by 0 bases and J by 5 bases; unmatched bases: 2. The CDR3 consists of 14 residues. Germline V gene lookup returns CDR1 DFQATT and CDR2 SNEGSKA (reference sequence).

This clonotype was counted many times. The V call is TRBV19, the J call TRBJ2-7; TRBD1 matches at 7 bases. CDR1 and CDR2 (germline): LNHDA, SQIVND (reference sequence). J was trimmed by 0 bases and V by 4 bases; bases with no gene match: 6. This CDR3 region has 15 residues. The CDR3 loop is CASSKDRLSSYEQYF. In nucleotides, the CDR3 is TGTGCCAGTAGTAAGGACAGGCTTAGCTCCTACGAGCAGTACTTC. Looking up the rest from reference TRBV19 and TRBJ2-7 gives the full variable domain: DGGITQSPKYLFRKEGQNVTLSCEQNLNHDAMYWYRQDPGQGLRLIYYSQIVNDFQKGDIAEGYSVSREKKESFPLTVTSAQKNPTAFYLCASSKDRLSSYEQYFGPGTRLTVT.

This clonotype was found many times. The chain employs TRBV18 and TRBJ2-7; 8 bases are a match to TRBD1. The CDR3 runs 14 residues. The germline gives CDR1 KGHSH, CDR2 LQKENI. Losses at the gene ends were 2 bases for V and 6 bases for J; bases not matched to a gene: 6. CDR3 DNA sequence: TGTGCCAGCTCACCAGGACAGGGAAGGCTCGAGCAGTACTTC. Translation gives CASSPGQGRLEQYF.

Comment on this clonotype: A much larger clone is a single base away; this may be a read error. The gene calls are TRBV15 and TRBJ2-1; 12 positions agree with TRBD2. There are 17 residues in the CDR3. CDR1 LNHNV and CDR2 YYDKDF come from the germline V gene (reference sequence). Unmatched junction bases numbered 11, after V lost 3 bases and J lost 8 bases. The CDR3 DNA sequence: TGTGCCACCAGCAGTGGGTGGACTAGCGGGAATTACCATGAGCAGTTCTTC. It translates to CATSSGWTSGNYHEQFF. The complete variable domain, with remaining parts taken from reference TRBV15 and TRBJ2-1, reads DAMVIQNPRYQVTQFGKPVTLSCSQTLNHNVMYWYQQKSSQAPKLLFHYYDKDFNNEADTPDNFQSRRPNTSFCFLDIRSPGLGDTAMYLCATSSGWTSGNYHEQFFGPGTRLTVL.

This clonotype was seen ten or more times. The rearrangement joins TRBV6-1 to TRBJ1-1; 7 bases match TRBD1. Germline values: CDR1 MNHNS, CDR2 SASEGT. J gave up 0 bases and V 2 bases, and 12 bases lay outside the gene matches. The CDR3 consists of 18 residues. CDR3 nucleotides: TGTGCCAGCAGTGAATTTATAATCGGACAGGCCCTGAACACTGAAGCTTTCTTT. Translating gives CASSEFIIGQALNTEAFF.

This clonotype came up many times. The V gene is TRBV20-1, the J gene TRBJ1-5; no firm D call. The germline V and J ends were trimmed by 0 bases and 5 bases, with 11 bases remaining between them. This CDR3 is 14 amino acids long. Germline CDR1 is DFQATT and CDR2 is SNEGSKA (reference sequence). Here the CDR3 DNA reads TGCAGTGCTAGAGATTATGCCAGCCATCAGCCCCAGCATTTT. Its translation is CSARDYASHQPQHF.

This clonotype was seen repeatedly, ten times or more. This CDR3 reads CATSRVSGYNEQFF. In DNA, the CDR3 is TGTGCCACCAGCAGAGTTTCAGGTTACAATGAGCAGTTCTTC. The chain recombines TRBV15 with TRBJ2-1; D remains ambiguous. The V gene lost 1 base and the J gene lost 4 bases, with 8 bases spanning the gap. Germline assignment: CDR1 LNHNV and CDR2 YYDKDF (reference sequence). This CDR3 is 14 amino acids long.

The sample holds many counts of this clonotype. The chain employs TRBV29-1 and TRBJ2-1; 7 nucleotides agree with TRBD1. The CDR3 is made up of 17 amino acids. J gave up 4 bases and V 3 bases, and 15 bases lay outside the gene matches. The germline V gene has CDR1 SQVTM and CDR2 ANQGSEA. CDR3 region: CSVDTPHRGITYNEQFF. CDR3 nucleotides: TGCAGCGTTGACACCCCACACAGGGGAATTACTTACAATGAGCAGTTCTTC.

This clonotype was found many times. The chain is built from TRBV5-4 and TRBJ2-3; D uncertain. With 3 bases removed from V and 0 bases from J, the gap between germline ends came to 8 bases. The CDR3 has 14 residues. Per germline, CDR1 SGHNT and CDR2 YYREEE (reference sequence). The CDR3: CASSWTISTDTQYF. As DNA, the CDR3 is TGTGCCAGCAGCTGGACCATTAGCACAGATACGCAGTATTTT.

This clonotype was seen repeatedly, ten times or more. The V call is TRBV4-1, the J call TRBJ2-7; D remains ambiguous. The V gene's germline CDR1 is MGHRA and CDR2 YSYEKL. CDR3 length: 15 amino acids. V shed 0 bases and J shed 3 bases, with 12 bases lying between them. The CDR3, as DNA: TGCGCCAGCAGCCAAGATAAGGGCTGGAACTACGAGCAGTACTTC. Amino acid sequence: CASSQDKGWNYEQYF.

As to this clonotype: A much larger clone is a single base away; this may be a read error. The chain couples TRBV28 to TRBJ2-7; a weak D match, TRBD1 (6 bases). The CDR3 loop spans 15 amino acids. Germline V gives CDR1 MDHEN, CDR2 SYDVKM. As DNA, the CDR3 is TGTGCCAGCAGTCCATTAGGGGGACCCTTCTACGAGCAGTCCTTC. Its protein is CASSPLGGPFYEQSF.

This clonotype was recorded many times. V and J are TRBV18 and TRBJ2-7, with D hard to call. This CDR3 has 12 amino acids. The ends were cut back, 0 bases at V and 6 bases at J, with 6 bases in the middle. The germline V gene has CDR1 KGHSH and CDR2 LQKENI. Written as DNA, the CDR3 is TGTGCCAGCTCACCACCGGGTGGCGAGCAGTACTTC. Protein: CASSPPGGEQYF.